The 6 T cell receptor beta chains below come from one sample, sequenced in a study of blood T cell repertoires in COVID-19. Clones were read by immunoSEQ multiplex PCR, and TCRdb kept only the in-frame ones, dropping some. This table holds over 100,000 clones, roughly 85% found once. The sample taken for sequencing was peripheral blood. Receptor source: a woman in her sixties or seventies with acute or convalescent COVID-19.

This clone is a singleton in its sample. V usage is TRBV4-1 and J usage is TRBJ2-4; tentative D call: TRBD1 (7 bases). Germline CDR1 is MGHRA and CDR2 is YSYEKL. V lost 0 bases to trimming and J lost 5 bases, with 23 bases between them. This CDR3 comprises 19 residues. DNA for the CDR3: TGCGCCAGCAGCCAAGATAGGGGCAGGGGGGCCCTCCGGGAAAACATTCAGTACTTC. Residues: CASSQDRGRGALRENIQYF.

This clone came up a few times. At the DNA level, this CDR3 is encoded by other sequences in the same sample as well. The chain couples TRBV28 to TRBJ1-2; D not certain. V was trimmed by 5 bases and J by 2 bases, leaving 12 bases between them. The CDR3 is made up of 14 amino acids. Germline CDR1 and CDR2: MDHEN and SYDVKM. The CDR3 DNA reads as TGTGCCAGCAGTCCAGGCGGGTTAAACTATGGCTACACCTTC. Translation: CASSPGGLNYGYTF.

This clone was seen once. The chain carries TRBV24-1 and TRBJ2-1, with D hard to call. Trimming took 7 bases from V and 2 from J, leaving 8 bases between them. Germline V gene sequence: CDR1 KGHDR, CDR2 SFDVKD. The CDR3 is 13 amino acids. The CDR3 nucleotides are TGTGCCACCAGCGAATCAGCCTACAATGAGCAGTTCTTC. This sequence encodes CATSESAYNEQFF.

The genes are TRBV19 and TRBJ2-2; 8 positions agree with TRBD2. From germline, CDR1 is LNHDA and CDR2 SQIVND (reference sequence). Trimming cost V 7 bases and J 4 bases; bases outside gene matches: 5. CDR3 length: 14 amino acids. The CDR3 DNA sequence: TGTGCCAGTACCCTGGGACTAGGCACCGGGGAGCTGTTTTTT. It encodes CASTLGLGTGELFF.

The V gene is TRBV3-1 (or the pseudogene TRBV3-2), the J gene TRBJ2-1; D may be TRBD2 (7 bases). V shed 0 bases and J shed 12 bases, with 15 bases lying between them. Germline V gene sequence: CDR1 LGHDT, CDR2 YNNKEL (reference sequence). The CDR3 consists of 14 residues. The CDR3 bases are TGTGCCAGCAGCCAAGAGAAGGGGGAGGGGACGCAGTTCTTC. Translation gives CASSQEKGEGTQFF.

The rearrangement joins TRBV28 to TRBJ1-5; no clear D gene. Trimming removed 3 bases at V and 7 bases at J, with 10 bases between. Germline CDR1 is MDHEN and CDR2 is SYDVKM. The CDR3 length is 13 residues. The CDR3 spells CASSFGFGQPQHF. CDR3 coding DNA: TGTGCCAGCAGTTTTGGGTTCGGGCAGCCCCAGCATTTT.